The present T cell receptor beta chain was sequenced within a study of cytotoxic CD8 clonotypes in ibrutinib-treated CLL. V dropped 6 bases and J dropped 7 bases, with 15 bases sitting between them. This CDR3 is 13 amino acids long. Germline V lookup: CDR1 MDHEN, CDR2 SYDVKM. The table came from immunoSEQ multiplex PCR; TCRdb's copy has only in-frame clones and leaves some out. The profile shows 100,000 to 150,000 clones, approximately 83% of them singletons. Sequenced here: PBMCs, sampled after 24 months of ibrutinib treatment. The receptor's source is a human donor with chronic lymphocytic leukemia. The chain recombines TRBV28 with TRBJ1-1; D may be TRBD1 (5 bases). CDR3 DNA: TGTGCCAGCAGCCCGGGACGGTTTGGTGAAGCTTTCTTT. Translated: CASSPGRFGEAFF.